A single sample gave rise to the 24 T cell receptor beta chains below, sequenced in a study of T cells in localized non-small cell lung cancer. The repertoire was sequenced with immunoSEQ multiplex PCR; TCRdb's copy has only in-frame clones and lacks some. The top ten hold 4% to 5% of the sample, which has roughly 30,000 clones, around 92% seen once. This sample comprised peripheral blood mononuclear cells, obtained before any cancer treatment. The source of these receptors is a woman aged 40-70 years with stage III lung adenocarcinoma.

The V gene is TRBV19, the J gene TRBJ1-5, with 7 bases fitting TRBD1. This CDR3 has 16 amino acids. With 4 bases clipped from V and 0 bases from J, the junction kept 6 bases outside the gene matches. The V gene's germline CDR1 is LNHDA and CDR2 SQIVND (reference sequence). The CDR3 spells CASSKQGTYSNQPQHF. For the CDR3, the DNA is TGTGCCAGTAGTAAACAGGGGACTTATAGCAATCAGCCCCAGCATTTT. The full variable domain, in which reference TRBV19 and TRBJ1-5 provide the parts outside the CDR3, is DGGITQSPKYLFRKEGQNVTLSCEQNLNHDAMYWYRQDPGQGLRLIYYSQIVNDFQKGDIAEGYSVSREKKESFPLTVTSAQKNPTAFYLCASSKQGTYSNQPQHFGDGTRLSIL.

This clone came up a few times. The chain uses TRBV4-1 and TRBJ2-3, with D unresolved. Germline assignment: CDR1 MGHRA and CDR2 YSYEKL. With 1 base removed from V and 0 bases from J, the gap between germline ends came to 11 bases. There are 16 residues in the CDR3. For the CDR3, the DNA is TGCGCCAGCAGCCAAGGGTGGAGCCCTAGCACAGATACGCAGTATTTT. It specifies CASSQGWSPSTDTQYF.

The J gene is TRBJ2-7, the V gene TRBV5-4; 7 nucleotides line up with TRBD1. CDR3 length: 12 amino acids. Germline V gene lookup returns CDR1 SGHNT and CDR2 YYREEE (reference sequence). The trim removed 4 bases at V and 6 bases at J, leaving 4 bases unmatched. CDR3 sequence: CASSQDRSEQYF. The CDR3 DNA reads as TGTGCCAGCAGCCAGGACAGGTCCGAGCAGTACTTC.

This chain connects TRBV7-8 to TRBJ2-7, with D possibly being TRBD1 or TRBD2 (5 bases each). Germline CDR1 and CDR2: SGHVS and FQNEAQ. The ends were cut back, 1 base at V and 6 bases at J, with 16 bases in the middle. The CDR3 contains 15 residues. Here the CDR3 reads CASSLEAMGEREQYF. DNA of the CDR3: TGTGCCAGCAGCTTAGAGGCTATGGGGGAGCGCGAGCAGTACTTC. Using reference TRBV7-8 and TRBJ2-7 for the parts outside the CDR3, the full variable domain is GAGVSQSPRYKVAKRGQDVALRCDPISGHVSLFWYQQALGQGPEFLTYFQNEAQLDKSGLPSDRFFAERPEGSVSTLKIQRTQQEDSAVYLCASSLEAMGEREQYFGPGTRLTVT.

This rearrangement joins TRBV4-2 to TRBJ2-2; no firm D call. CDR1 is LGHNA and CDR2 is YNFKEQ in the germline V gene. V lost 0 bases to trimming and J lost 7 bases, with 21 bases between them. The CDR3 covers 18 residues. The CDR3 is CASSQEEERPSSDGELFF. CDR3 DNA sequence: TGTGCCAGCAGCCAAGAAGAGGAACGGCCGTCGTCGGACGGGGAGCTGTTTTTT.

The chain is built from TRBV7-9 and TRBJ1-5; no firm D call. Germline CDR1 and CDR2: SEHNR and FQNEAQ (reference sequence). The CDR3 has 17 amino acids. Between the trimmed V and J ends, which lost 0 bases and 3 bases, there was a span of 15 bases. The CDR3 spells CASSLAIGTAPNQPQHF. CDR3 DNA sequence: TGTGCCAGCAGCTTAGCAATCGGAACAGCTCCCAATCAGCCCCAGCATTTT.

The chain couples TRBV15 to TRBJ2-2, with D uncertain. This CDR3 region has 15 residues. From germline, CDR1 is LNHNV and CDR2 YYDKDF (reference sequence). Trimming shortened V by 0 bases and J by 4 bases, and 9 bases separated the two germline ends. The CDR3 bases are TGTGCCACCAGCAGAGATCGGCAGTTCACCGGGGAGCTGTTTTTT. This gives the protein CATSRDRQFTGELFF.

J is TRBJ1-1 and V is TRBV6-5; 7 positions agree with TRBD1. Germline CDR1 reads MNHEY; CDR2 reads SVGAGI. With 2 bases clipped from V and 8 bases from J, the junction kept 8 bases outside the gene matches. The CDR3 has 14 amino acids. The CDR3 bases are TGTGCCAGCAGTTACGAGAGGGGACAGATGGAAGCTTTCTTT. This encodes CASSYERGQMEAFF.

The V gene is TRBV7-9, the J gene TRBJ1-5, with 11 nucleotides matching TRBD1. Germline-derived CDR1 and CDR2 are SEHNR and FQNEAQ (reference sequence). The CDR3 length is 16 residues. J lost 6 bases, V lost 2 bases, and 6 bases had no gene match. The CDR3 reads CASSLFSGTGGQPQHF. DNA for the CDR3: TGTGCCAGCAGCTTATTCTCCGGGACAGGGGGTCAGCCCCAGCATTTT.

This rearrangement joins TRBV5-8 to TRBJ2-4, with 9 positions matching TRBD1. CDR3 size: 15 residues. Germline CDR1 SGHTS, CDR2 YDEGEE. The ends lost 1 base at V and 7 bases at J; junction bases unmatched: 6. The DNA for the CDR3 is TGTGCCAGCAGCTTGCCCGGGACAGGGAGGAACATTCAGTACTTC. Its translation: CASSLPGTGRNIQYF.

This sequence joins TRBV5-1 and TRBJ2-1, with D maybe TRBD2 (7 bases). Trimming pared 0 bases from V and 6 bases from J, leaving 10 bases between. This CDR3 region has 14 residues. Germline V CDR1 and CDR2: SGHRS, YFSETQ. The CDR3 spells CASSLGGGLNEQFF. CDR3 coding DNA: TGCGCCAGCAGCTTGGGCGGGGGCCTCAATGAGCAGTTCTTC.

The V call is TRBV2, the J call TRBJ1-3; no firm D call. The germline gives CDR1 SNHLY, CDR2 FYNNEI. V lost 6 bases and J lost 0, with 6 bases in between. The CDR3 contains 13 residues. CDR3 DNA: TGTGCCAGCAGCGCAGACTCTGGAAACACCATATATTTT. This gives the protein CASSADSGNTIYF. The entire variable domain, with the rest obtained from reference TRBV2 and TRBJ1-3, is as follows: EPEVTQTPSHQVTQMGQEVILRCVPISNHLYFYWYRQILGQKVEFLVSFYNNEISEKSEIFDDQFSVERPDGSNFTLKIRSTKLEDSAMYFCASSADSGNTIYFGEGSWLTVV.

This clone has more than one count but fewer than ten. The chain couples TRBV18 to TRBJ2-2; 8 bases map to TRBD2. This CDR3 has 16 residues. V gave up 3 bases and J gave up 5 bases; unmatched junction bases: 8. CDR1 KGHSH and CDR2 LQKENI come from the germline V gene. CDR3 DNA sequence: TGTGCCAGCTCACCTCCGGGACTAGAGGGTACCGGGGAGCTGTTTTTT. Translating it yields CASSPPGLEGTGELFF.

The chain recombines TRBV4-2 with TRBJ2-2, with a tentative D call TRBD1 (6 bases). The CDR3 contains 17 residues. V was pared by 4 bases and J by 2 bases, with 17 bases between. Germline loops: CDR1 LGHNA, CDR2 YNFKEQ. CDR3 in DNA: TGTGCCAGCAGCCCAGTCCCCGGGACATCAAACACCGGGGAGCTGTTTTTT. It translates to CASSPVPGTSNTGELFF.

This clone came up once. The gene calls are TRBV7-2 and TRBJ2-5, with 9 bases that match TRBD1. This CDR3 has 16 residues. Germline V CDR1 and CDR2: SGHTA, FQGNSA. Germline trimming cut 5 bases from V and 4 bases from J; bases unmatched to any gene: 11. The CDR3 DNA follows: TGTGCCAGCAGCCGGCAGGGGACAGGGCGAGGAGAGACCCAGTACTTC. Its translation: CASSRQGTGRGETQYF.

This chain connects TRBV7-3 to TRBJ1-2, with D unclear. This CDR3 spans 12 amino acids. V lost 1 base, J lost 6 bases, and 6 bases lay in between. In germline, CDR1 is SGHTA, CDR2 FQGTGA. CDR3 sequence (DNA): TGTGCCAGCAGCTTAAACGGGGATGGCTACACCTTC. It yields the protein CASSLNGDGYTF.

J is TRBJ1-1 and V is TRBV19, with D possibly being TRBD1 (6 bases). This CDR3 has 13 residues. V lost 5 bases and J 4 bases, leaving 11 bases between the germline ends. Germline values: CDR1 LNHDA, CDR2 SQIVND (reference sequence). The DNA of the CDR3 is TGTGCCAGTAGTGACGGGGGGCGCACTGAAGCTTTCTTT. This codes for CASSDGGRTEAFF.

This rearrangement joins TRBV12-5 to TRBJ2-5; a weak D match, TRBD2 (7 bases). This CDR3 has 16 residues. Trimming removed 7 bases from V and 4 bases from J, with 22 bases in between. The germline gives CDR1 LGHNT, CDR2 FRNRAP. The chain's CDR3 is CASAPGAGEKGETQYF. The CDR3 DNA is TGTGCTAGTGCCCCGGGGGCGGGAGAAAAGGGAGAGACCCAGTACTTC.

This clone has more than one count but fewer than ten. The chain joins TRBV7-9 to TRBJ1-2; D gene unclear. Trimming removed 1 base at V and 4 bases at J, with 7 bases between. Germline assignment: CDR1 SEHNR and CDR2 FQNEAQ (reference sequence). The CDR3 totals 13 residues. CDR3 nucleotide sequence: TGTGCCAGCAGCTTAGAACTAATCTATGGCTACACCTTC. This sequence encodes CASSLELIYGYTF. Full variable domain (remainder filled in from reference TRBV7-9 and TRBJ1-2): DTGVSQNPRHKITKRGQNVTFRCDPISEHNRLYWYRQTLGQGPEFLTYFQNEAQLEKSRLLSDRFSAERPKGSFSTLEIQRTEQGDSAMYLCASSLELIYGYTFGSGTRLTVV.

The chain couples TRBV7-3 to TRBJ1-3, with unresolved D. Trimming shortened V by 0 bases and J by 0 bases, and 9 bases separated the two germline ends. The CDR3 covers 16 residues. The V gene's germline CDR1 is SGHTA and CDR2 FQGTGA. The CDR3, as DNA: TGTGCCAGCAGCTTAACGGGAGGAAACTCTGGAAACACCATATATTTT. Translation: CASSLTGGNSGNTIYF.

J is TRBJ2-1 and V is TRBV6-4; 7 bases are shared with TRBD1. Germline V gene data show CDR1 as MRHNA and CDR2 as SNTAGT. The CDR3 extends over 13 amino acids. Trimming took 4 bases from V and 7 from J; bases not matched to a gene: 4. The CDR3 DNA reads as TGTGCCAGCAGTGCCAACAGGGGAAATGAGCAGTTCTTC. It yields the protein CASSANRGNEQFF.

The chain couples TRBV18 to TRBJ1-1, with a tentative D call TRBD1 (6 bases). Trimming stripped 1 base from V and 1 base from J, with 13 bases between. The V gene's germline CDR1 is KGHSH and CDR2 LQKENI. The CDR3 has 16 residues. The CDR3 reads CASSPRGRGGNTEAFF. The CDR3 DNA reads as TGTGCCAGCTCACCACGGGGGCGCGGGGGGAACACTGAAGCTTTCTTT. Complete variable domain (other parts from reference TRBV18 and TRBJ1-1): NAGVMQNPRHLVRRRGQEARLRCSPMKGHSHVYWYRQLPEEGLKFMVYLQKENIIDESGMPKERFSAEFPKEGPSILRIQQVVRGDSAAYFCASSPRGRGGNTEAFFGQGTRLTVV.

The CDR3 here is CASSETSGRNSDTQYF. The CDR3 DNA reads TGTGCCAGCAGTGAGACTAGCGGGAGAAACTCAGATACGCAGTATTTT. V gene TRBV28 combines with J gene TRBJ2-3; 12 nucleotides match TRBD2. CDR1 and CDR2 from the germline V gene are MDHEN and SYDVKM. Germline trimming cut 5 bases from V and 4 bases from J; bases unmatched to any gene: 7. The CDR3 covers 16 residues.

The count of this clone is one. The V and J genes are TRBV11-3 and TRBJ1-5; D may be TRBD1 (6 bases). The V end lost 2 bases, the J end lost 0 bases, and 20 bases lay between the germline ends. The length of the CDR3 is 19 residues. Germline V lookup: CDR1 SGHNT, CDR2 YENEEA. The CDR3 sequence is CASSLKALGRGNSNQPQHF. DNA for the CDR3: TGTGCCAGCAGCTTAAAAGCCCTGGGCAGGGGTAATAGCAATCAGCCCCAGCATTTT.